These 22 T cell receptor beta chains share one sample of origin, sequenced in a study of regulatory T cells in long-lasting Graves disease. CDR3-region Arm-PCR and iRepertoire HTBI primers produced the TCR beta libraries. One entry per CDR3 protein results from TCRdb running MiXCR on the multiplex PCR reads. The table records 350,000 to 500,000 distinct CDR3 sequences, 14% of them present only once. Time point: newly diagnosed GD, antithyroid drugs for less than 3 months. RNA extracted from PBMCs served as the sequencing template. These data also featured in a second study, about T cells in Graves' hyperthyroidism and ophthalmopathy.

Here the sequenced sample was peripheral blood mononuclear cells (PBMCs), taken at new diagnosis, from a patient treated with antithyroid drugs. The receptors come from a woman aged 50 to 60 with Graves disease.

The sample holds one count of this clonotype. J is TRBJ2-7 and V is TRBV30; 14 positions match TRBD2. Germline CDR1 GTSNPN, CDR2 SVGIG (reference sequence). Germline trimming cut 3 bases from V and 3 bases from J; bases unmatched to any gene: 10. This CDR3 is 17 amino acids long. The CDR3, as DNA: TGTGCCTGGAGAACACTGGGACTAGCGGGAGCGGACTACGAGCAGTACTTC. Residues: CAWRTLGLAGADYEQYF.

The rearrangement links TRBV9 to TRBJ2-2, with 7 bases matching TRBD1. CDR1 is SGDLS and CDR2 is YYNGEE in the germline V gene. CDR3 length equals 16 residues. J gave up 0 bases and V 1 base, and 3 bases lay outside the gene matches. The DNA of the CDR3 is TGTGCCAGCAGCGTAAGGGACAGCCCGAACACCGGGGAGCTGTTTTTT. It is translated as CASSVRDSPNTGELFF. The variable domain in full, with the rest retrieved from reference TRBV9 and TRBJ2-2, is DSGVTQTPKHLITATGQRVTLRCSPRSGDLSVYWYQQSLDQGLQFLIQYYNGEERAKGNILERFSAQQFPDLHSELNLSSLELGDSALYFCASSVRDSPNTGELFFGEGSRLTVL.

This clonotype was counted between two and nine times. The chain combines TRBV9 with TRBJ2-5; D is ambiguous. The CDR3 contains 15 residues. Trimming left V 0 bases short and J 5 bases short, with 14 bases between. Germline CDR1 and CDR2: SGDLS and YYNGEE. The CDR3 loop reads CASSVAEGIRETQYF. CDR3 DNA sequence: TGTGCCAGCAGCGTAGCTGAAGGGATTAGGGAGACCCAGTACTTC.

This clonotype appeared a few times. The V gene is TRBV4-2, the J gene TRBJ2-3, with D hard to call. With 4 bases removed from V and 0 bases from J, the gap between germline ends came to 17 bases. The CDR3 has 17 amino acids. The germline V gene encodes CDR1 LGHNA and CDR2 YNFKEQ. The CDR3 DNA sequence: TGTGCCAGCAGCCCACGGGCTAGTCTGGCTAGCACAGATACGCAGTATTTT. Encoded protein: CASSPRASLASTDTQYF.

This clonotype occurred many times. This chain links TRBV3-1 with TRBJ1-4; D is undetermined. The germline V gene encodes CDR1 LGHDT and CDR2 YNNKEL (reference sequence). This CDR3 is 14 amino acids long. V lost 1 base and J lost 2, with 5 bases in between. The CDR3 region is CASSQVMTNEKLFF. The CDR3 coding sequence is TGTGCCAGCAGCCAAGTGATGACTAATGAAAAACTGTTTTTT.

This clonotype was detected ten times or more. The CDR3 region is CASSAQGPGGAQPQHF. Written as DNA, the CDR3 is TGTGCCAGCAGCGCCCAAGGTCCAGGGGGGGCTCAGCCCCAGCATTTT. The genes are TRBV28 and TRBJ1-5; TRBD1 matches 7 bases. CDR3 length equals 16 residues. V shed 6 bases and J 6 bases; nucleotides not matched to a gene: 14. Germline CDR1 reads MDHEN; CDR2 reads SYDVKM.

Concerning this clonotype itself: A much bigger clone sits one base away, suggesting this may be a read error. V gene TRBV3-1 combines with J gene TRBJ2-1; 10 positions match TRBD1. The germline V gene encodes CDR1 LGHDT and CDR2 YNNKEL (reference sequence). The CDR3 has 15 residues. J gave up 6 bases and V 7 bases, and 9 bases lay outside the gene matches. This CDR3 is CASNIPGQGSNEQFF. For the CDR3, the DNA is TGTGCCAGCAACATACCGGGACAGGGGTCCAATGAGCAGTTCTTC.

V is TRBV19 and J is TRBJ2-1; no reliable D call. Germline V gene sequence: CDR1 LNHDA, CDR2 SQIVND (reference sequence). The CDR3 sequence is 15 residues long. The V and J ends lost 6 bases and 1 base respectively, with 13 bases between them. CDR3 nucleotides: TGTGCCAGTAGACAAAGGGAAACGTCCTACAATGAGCAGTTCTTC. Translated: CASRQRETSYNEQFF. The full variable domain, completed using reference TRBV19 and TRBJ2-1, is DGGITQSPKYLFRKEGQNVTLSCEQNLNHDAMYWYRQDPGQGLRLIYYSQIVNDFQKGDIAEGYSVSREKKESFPLTVTSAQKNPTAFYLCASRQRETSYNEQFFGPGTRLTVL.

This clonotype was counted many times. This chain uses TRBV30 with TRBJ2-5, with D tentatively TRBD1 (6 bases). V was cut by 7 bases and J by 0 bases, with 18 bases left in between. The germline V gene has CDR1 GTSNPN and CDR2 SVGIG (reference sequence). The CDR3 runs to 15 residues. The CDR3 bases are TGTGCCTCTCGCAAACGACAGGAATACCAAGAGACCCAGTACTTC. It yields the protein CASRKRQEYQETQYF.

This clonotype was seen many times. The chain has TRBV6-9 and TRBJ1-1; 7 nucleotides align to TRBD1. Germline V gene lookup returns CDR1 MNHGY and CDR2 SVAAGI. The CDR3 has 15 residues. Trimming cost V 3 bases and J 3 bases; bases outside gene matches: 7. CDR3 in amino acids: CASSYSRDSHTEAFF. The CDR3, as DNA: TGTGCCAGCAGTTACTCTAGGGACAGCCACACTGAAGCTTTCTTT.

This clonotype has a count of ten or more. The CDR3 nucleotides are TGCGCCAGCAGCTTGGCCCAGGAGTACAGGGGCCGGGGCTACACCTTC. Residues: CASSLAQEYRGRGYTF. The chain couples TRBV5-1 to TRBJ1-2; TRBD1 matches 7 bases. Germline V gives CDR1 SGHRS, CDR2 YFSETQ. Trimming at V came to 0 bases and at J to 8 bases, leaving 13 bases not matched to a gene. CDR3 length equals 16 residues.

The V call is TRBV7-2, the J call TRBJ2-7, with D maybe TRBD1 (6 bases). Germline CDR1 reads SGHTA; CDR2 reads FQGNSA. The ends were cut back, 5 bases at V and 4 bases at J, with 18 bases in the middle. The CDR3 is made up of 15 amino acids. The CDR3 sequence is CASSSTGFPRYEQYF. The CDR3 DNA reads as TGTGCCAGCAGCAGCACAGGGTTTCCACGTTACGAGCAGTACTTC.

This clonotype was recorded many times. The rearrangement joins TRBV5-1 to TRBJ2-7; D uncertain. The CDR3 consists of 15 residues. Germline values: CDR1 SGHRS, CDR2 YFSETQ. Trimming pared 0 bases from V and 2 bases from J, leaving 12 bases between. The CDR3 region has the DNA TGCGCCAGCAGCTTGGGGCAGGCGAATACCTACGAGCAGTACTTC. Amino acids: CASSLGQANTYEQYF.

Worth noting for this clonotype: This clone may be a read error of a much larger clone one base away. This rearrangement joins TRBV12-3 or TRBV12-4 to TRBJ2-5, with 11 nucleotides matching TRBD2. V lost 7 bases and J lost 11; bases outside the gene matches: 12. The CDR3 extends over 14 amino acids. The CDR3 sequence is CASKLAGVLNEQYF. The DNA for the CDR3 is TGTGCCAGCAAACTAGCGGGAGTACTGAATGAGCAGTACTTC.

This clonotype occurred many times. The chain has TRBV12-3 or TRBV12-4 and TRBJ2-1; 11 nucleotides agree with TRBD2. The trim removed 4 bases at V and 11 bases at J, leaving 10 bases unmatched. The CDR3 loop spans 15 amino acids. The CDR3 spells CASSYVAGGPIKQFF. Here the CDR3 DNA reads TGTGCCAGCAGTTACGTAGCGGGAGGGCCTATAAAGCAGTTCTTC.

This clonotype showed up many times. This rearrangement joins TRBV28 to TRBJ2-4, with TRBD2 matching 9 bases. Germline assignment: CDR1 MDHEN and CDR2 SYDVKM. The trim removed 3 bases at V and 5 bases at J, leaving 8 bases unmatched. CDR3 length equals 16 residues. This CDR3 reads CASSFLYSGSENIQYF. The CDR3 DNA is TGTGCCAGCAGTTTTCTCTATAGCGGGAGTGAAAACATTCAGTACTTC.

The chain combines TRBV7-9 with TRBJ2-5; possible D gene TRBD2, 6 bases. Trimming cost V 5 bases and J 5 bases, with 15 bases left between them. The CDR3 contains 14 residues. From germline, CDR1 is SEHNR and CDR2 FQNEAQ (reference sequence). CDR3 amino acids: CASSLIGGTETQYF. The CDR3 nucleotides read TGTGCCAGCAGCCTAATCGGGGGAACGGAGACCCAGTACTTC.

This clonotype turned up a few times. This chain connects TRBV19 to TRBJ1-1, with D hard to call. V was shortened by 5 bases and J by 1 base, with 20 bases between the two germline ends. Germline-derived CDR1 and CDR2 are LNHDA and SQIVND (reference sequence). This CDR3 has 17 amino acids. CDR3 nucleotides: TGTGCCAGTAGTCTGGTGGGCTTCGGAATGGGGAACACTGAAGCTTTCTTT. Protein sequence: CASSLVGFGMGNTEAFF.

This clonotype showed up many times. The V and J genes are TRBV7-9 and TRBJ2-2; 7 bases line up with TRBD1. Germline V gene data show CDR1 as SEHNR and CDR2 as FQNEAQ (reference sequence). CDR3 length: 15 residues. V was pared by 6 bases and J by 5 bases, with 9 bases of the junction left unmatched. Here the CDR3 DNA reads TGTGCCAGCAGATTGGACAGGCCCCTAACCGGGGAGCTGTTTTTT. Translation: CASRLDRPLTGELFF.

V usage is TRBV30 and J usage is TRBJ2-1; 7 positions agree with TRBD2. V lost 3 bases, J lost 3 bases, and 11 bases stayed unmatched. The CDR3 extends over 16 amino acids. CDR1 and CDR2 (germline): GTSNPN, SVGIG (reference sequence). CDR3 sequence reads: CAWRPLTSAGYNEQFF. The CDR3 DNA is TGTGCCTGGAGGCCCTTAACTAGCGCAGGCTACAATGAGCAGTTCTTC.

The sample holds many counts of this clonotype. This chain uses TRBV6-2 or TRBV6-3 with TRBJ2-7; TRBD2 matches 9 bases. V lost 7 bases, J lost 2 bases, and 6 bases stayed unmatched. Germline CDR1 is MNHEY and CDR2 is SVGEGT. CDR3 length equals 14 residues. Here the CDR3 reads CASIPSGVTYEQYF. CDR3 DNA sequence: TGTGCCAGCATTCCTAGCGGGGTAACCTACGAGCAGTACTTC.

About this clonotype: A much larger clone differs by one base, so this may be a read error. The CDR3 loop is CASSYVASGSNEQFF. Here the CDR3 DNA reads TGTGCCAGCAGTTACGTGGCTAGCGGGAGCAATGAGCAGTTCTTC. The chain links TRBV6-2 or TRBV6-3 to TRBJ2-1, with 10 bases that match TRBD2. Germline assignment: CDR1 MNHEY and CDR2 SVGEGT. Germline trimming cut 2 bases from V and 6 bases from J; bases unmatched to any gene: 4. The CDR3 has 15 amino acids.